This T cell receptor (beta chain) was documented in a study of technical replicates of blood from a handful of donors (dated by TCRdb to 2017 to 2019). To note about this clone: Its antigen is unknown. Nothing much larger sits one base from this clone, and base qualities are not available.

Library method: the immunoSEQ multiplex PCR assay. Entries here come from immuneACCESS through TCRdb and include only in-frame sequences with V and J called. Some clones fail to appear in such tables; in the studies checked, an unresolved V gene covers under half of the shortfall, and the cause of the remainder is unknown. Recorded for this sample are approximately 70,000 clones; 95% to 98% of them occurred a single time. The leading ten clones occupy 0.16% of the sample. The CDR3 holds 18 amino acids from the cysteine to the phenylalanine. Only the CDR3 portion is preserved as DNA: 54 bases, with reading frame beginning at the first base. CDR1 MNHEY and CDR2 SMNVEV are derived from the germline V gene (reference sequence). V is cut back by 6 bases and J by 5 bases, with 16 bases in the junction unmatched.

This TCR derives from a human donor in good health. Sequenced sample: T cells isolated from PBMCs. This chain is built from TRBV27 and TRBJ2-2, with TRBD1 matching 9 junction bases. DNA sequence: TGTGCCAGCAGCAGAGAACGGGACAGGGCCCTGGATACCGGGGAGCTGTTTTTT. Its protein reads: CASSRERDRALDTGELFF.